This T cell receptor beta chain was captured by sequencing in a study of Ad26.COV2.S vaccination and SARS-CoV-2 variants. On the study more broadly: Intramuscular Ad26.COV2.S doses were given once or twice, 56 days apart. Points from the study as a whole: Recipients given vaccine exceeded placebo recipients in spike-specific TCR breadth. Measurement of non-spike TCR breadth gave similar results in vaccine and placebo recipients.

The method was immunoSEQ multiplex PCR; TCRdb's version includes in-frame clones alone and lacks a portion of them. In the table there are 320,000 or so clones, roughly nine tenths of which are singletons. In regard to this clone: Its cognate antigen is unknown.

Treatment of the sample: over 15 received Ad26.COV2.S at low or high dose, single or two shots; about 5 received placebo; per-sample allocation not given. All samples were drawn on day 63, counting from the first vaccine or placebo injection. The receptor was isolated from a person aged 18-60 years who received the Ad26.COV2.S COVID-19 vaccine or a placebo. This material consisted of peripheral blood, taken in a trial of Ad26.COV2.S vaccine versus placebo.

CDR3: CASSLLSGELFF. The CDR3 DNA is TGTGCCAGCAGCTTGCTGTCCGGGGAGCTGTTTTTT. The chain couples TRBV5-6 to TRBJ2-2; no reliable D call. The germline gives CDR1 SGHDT, CDR2 YYEEEE. Trimming shortened V by 1 base and J by 6 bases, and 4 bases separated the two germline ends. The length of the CDR3 is 12 residues.